The 12 T cell receptor beta chains below were found in one sample sequenced in a study of T cell changes during pregnancy in multiple sclerosis. The repertoire was sequenced with immunoSEQ multiplex PCR; TCRdb's copy has only in-frame clones and lacks some. The profile covers around 120,000 clones, with roughly 90% appearing a single time and about 3% taken by the ten largest. Specimen: peripheral blood, collected after pregnancy. These receptors were collected from a female donor with multiple sclerosis, enrolled in a pregnancy study.

As DNA, the CDR3 is TGTGCCAGCAGGAGGACTAGCGGGGCGAACACCGGGGAGCTGTTTTTT. Protein product: CASRRTSGANTGELFF. This sequence joins TRBV6-4 and TRBJ2-2; 12 bases fit TRBD2. V trimming: 6 bases; J trimming: 0 bases; junction bases outside the gene matches: 2. CDR1 is MRHNA and CDR2 is SNTAGT in the germline V gene. The CDR3 has 16 residues.

The chain is built from TRBV19 and TRBJ1-1; D is possibly TRBD1 (5 bases). CDR1 is LNHDA and CDR2 is SQIVND in the germline V gene (reference sequence). The V end was cut by 4 bases, the J end by 0 bases, with 6 bases between. The CDR3 sequence is 13 residues long. CDR3 DNA sequence: TGTGCCAGTAGTACAGGGTTGAACACTGAAGCTTTCTTT. Its translation: CASSTGLNTEAFF.

V and J are TRBV6-6 and TRBJ1-2, with D perhaps matching TRBD1 (5 bases). The V gene lost 11 bases and the J gene lost 6 bases, with 19 bases spanning the gap. This CDR3 has 13 amino acids. CDR1 MNHNY and CDR2 SVGAGI come from the germline V gene (reference sequence). CDR3 sequence reads: CAVGVTGGDGYTF. The CDR3 DNA follows: TGTGCCGTCGGAGTCACGGGGGGTGATGGCTACACCTTC.

The V call is TRBV5-6, the J call TRBJ2-2, with TRBD1 matching 10 bases. This CDR3 comprises 17 residues. CDR1 is SGHDT and CDR2 is YYEEEE in the germline V gene. V lost 4 bases to trimming and J lost 4 bases; unmatched junction nucleotides: 10. The CDR3 DNA sequence: TGTGCCAGCAGCCCGATCGACAGGGGGCCGGGCACCGGGGAGCTGTTTTTT. This codes for CASSPIDRGPGTGELFF.

J is TRBJ1-1 and V is TRBV15; 7 bases match TRBD1. The CDR3 is 17 amino acids. Germline loops: CDR1 LNHNV, CDR2 YYDKDF (reference sequence). The J segment lost 4 bases and the V segment lost 0 bases, leaving 11 bases of the junction unmatched. The CDR3 is CATSRDRAGGLSTEAFF. CDR3 DNA: TGTGCCACCAGCAGAGATCGGGCAGGGGGGCTGAGCACTGAAGCTTTCTTT. The full variable domain, completed using reference TRBV15 and TRBJ1-1, is DAMVIQNPRYQVTQFGKPVTLSCSQTLNHNVMYWYQQKSSQAPKLLFHYYDKDFNNEADTPDNFQSRRPNTSFCFLDIRSPGLGDTAMYLCATSRDRAGGLSTEAFFGQGTRLTVV.

This chain uses TRBV7-8 with TRBJ2-7; 10 nucleotides agree with TRBD1. This CDR3 has 15 amino acids. Losses at the gene ends were 5 bases for V and 6 bases for J; bases not matched to a gene: 10. Germline V gene sequence: CDR1 SGHVS, CDR2 FQNEAQ. The CDR3 nucleotides are TGTGCCAGCAGCGCCTCCCCTCGGACAGGGGGCGAGCAGTACTTC. The encoded protein is CASSASPRTGGEQYF.

The V gene is TRBV13, the J gene TRBJ1-2; D unclear. The V gene's germline CDR1 is PRHDT and CDR2 FYEKMQ (reference sequence). CDR3 length equals 12 residues. V was pared by 5 bases and J by 6 bases, with 10 bases between. Here the CDR3 DNA reads TGTGCCAGCAGCACCACTAGTGATGGCTACACCTTC. The encoded protein is CASSTTSDGYTF.

The chain carries TRBV15 and TRBJ2-6; 7 nucleotides align to TRBD1. CDR1 and CDR2 from the germline V gene are LNHNV and YYDKDF (reference sequence). The J segment lost 4 bases and the V segment lost 3 bases, leaving 15 bases of the junction unmatched. CDR3 length equals 19 residues. The chain's CDR3 is CATSRTGKVGSVGANVLTF. CDR3 DNA: TGTGCCACCAGCAGGACAGGGAAGGTGGGGTCGGTGGGGGCCAACGTCCTGACTTTC.

The V and J genes are TRBV29-1 and TRBJ1-2; 10 bases agree with TRBD1. This CDR3 has 13 residues. The junction had 4 bases not matched to a gene; V was cut back by 7 bases and J by 2 bases. Germline CDR1 reads SQVTM; CDR2 reads ANQGSEA. As DNA, the CDR3 is TGCAGCGCAAGGACAGGGGGAAACTATGGCTACACCTTC. Its protein product is CSARTGGNYGYTF. Looking up the rest from reference TRBV29-1 and TRBJ1-2 gives the full variable domain: SAVISQKPSRDICQRGTSLTIQCQVDSQVTMMFWYRQQPGQSLTLIATANQGSEATYESGFVIDKFPISRPNLTFSTLTVSNMSPEDSSIYLCSARTGGNYGYTFGSGTRLTVV.

The chain combines TRBV19 with TRBJ1-1; perhaps TRBD1 as D (6 bases). The CDR3 totals 15 residues. The V gene lost 3 bases and the J gene lost 2 bases, with 13 bases spanning the gap. Germline CDR1 LNHDA, CDR2 SQIVND (reference sequence). CDR3 coding DNA: TGTGCCAGTAGTATTTCGGGGGGGCGAAACACTGAAGCTTTCTTT. It yields the protein CASSISGGRNTEAFF.

The V call is TRBV6-5, the J call TRBJ2-7; D unclear. V gave up 5 bases and J gave up 0 bases, with 8 bases separating them. From germline, CDR1 is MNHEY and CDR2 SVGAGI. This CDR3 region has 13 residues. The DNA of the CDR3 is TGTGCCAGCAGTGAAGAGTTCTCCTACGAGCAGTACTTC. This translates into CASSEEFSYEQYF.

This rearrangement joins TRBV7-6 to TRBJ1-6; 9 nucleotides match TRBD1. CDR1 and CDR2 from the germline V gene are SGHVS and FNYEAQ. J lost 10 bases, V lost 6 bases, and 7 bases had no gene match. CDR3 length: 14 amino acids. CDR3 sequence reads: CASRRDRDNSPLHF. CDR3 in DNA: TGTGCCAGCAGGAGGGACAGGGACAACTCACCCCTCCACTTT.